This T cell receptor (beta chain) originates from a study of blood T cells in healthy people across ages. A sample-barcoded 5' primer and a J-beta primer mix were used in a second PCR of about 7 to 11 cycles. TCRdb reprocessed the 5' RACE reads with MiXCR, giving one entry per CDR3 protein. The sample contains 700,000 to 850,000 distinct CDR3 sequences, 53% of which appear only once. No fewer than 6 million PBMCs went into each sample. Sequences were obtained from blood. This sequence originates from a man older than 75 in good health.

The CDR3 loop is CASSFGSGDGYEQYF. The CDR3 DNA follows: TGTGCCAGCAGCTTTGGGTCAGGGGACGGGTACGAGCAGTACTTC. The rearrangement links TRBV7-9 to TRBJ2-7, with a tentative D call TRBD1 (6 bases). V dropped 3 bases and J dropped 4 bases, with 16 bases sitting between them. The germline V gene has CDR1 SEHNR and CDR2 FQNEAQ (reference sequence). This CDR3 is built from 15 residues.